A single sample gave rise to the 5 T cell receptor beta chains below, sequenced in a study of blood T cell repertoires in COVID-19. Profiled with immunoSEQ multiplex PCR; TCRdb holds only in-frame clones, not every one. The sample yields about 160,000 clones, approximately 82% seen once. Sequenced material: peripheral blood. These receptors came from a woman at least 80 years old with acute or convalescent COVID-19.

The V call is TRBV29-1, the J call TRBJ2-3; 8 bases line up with TRBD2. The CDR3 length is 17 residues. V was pared by 7 bases and J by 0 bases, with 15 bases of the junction left unmatched. CDR1 and CDR2 from the germline V gene are SQVTM and ANQGSEA. CDR3 sequence: CSGVGPSLAGSTDTQYF. The DNA of the CDR3 is TGCAGCGGGGTTGGGCCAAGCCTAGCGGGCAGCACAGATACGCAGTATTTT.

The chain couples TRBV19 to TRBJ1-2; 12 positions agree with TRBD1. The CDR3 extends over 15 amino acids. V trimming: 7 bases; J trimming: 6 bases; junction bases outside the gene matches: 9. Germline V lookup: CDR1 LNHDA, CDR2 SQIVND (reference sequence). For the CDR3, the DNA is TGTGCCAGTACGGGACAGGGGGCGTTAAGAGATGGCTACACCTTC. This codes for CASTGQGALRDGYTF. The entire variable domain, with the rest obtained from reference TRBV19 and TRBJ1-2, is as follows: DGGITQSPKYLFRKEGQNVTLSCEQNLNHDAMYWYRQDPGQGLRLIYYSQIVNDFQKGDIAEGYSVSREKKESFPLTVTSAQKNPTAFYLCASTGQGALRDGYTFGSGTRLTVV.

This clone was found many times. The genes are TRBV6-2 or TRBV6-3 and TRBJ2-2, with 8 bases aligning to TRBD1. The CDR3 has 14 amino acids. V was pared by 6 bases and J by 6 bases, with 6 bases of the junction left unmatched. The germline V gene has CDR1 MNHEY and CDR2 SVGEGT. The CDR3 loop reads CASSRQGRAGELFF. The CDR3 nucleotides read TGTGCCAGCAGCAGACAGGGGCGGGCCGGGGAGCTGTTTTTT.

This sequence joins TRBV7-9 and TRBJ1-2; a weak D match, TRBD1 (6 bases). The V gene lost 11 bases and the J gene lost 2 bases, with 12 bases spanning the gap. This CDR3 contains 12 residues. CDR1 and CDR2 (germline): SEHNR, FQNEAQ (reference sequence). In DNA, the CDR3 is TGTGCCTGTGAGGACAGCAACTATGGCTACACCTTC. This sequence encodes CACEDSNYGYTF.

The chain uses TRBV7-9 and TRBJ2-1; 10 positions match TRBD1. In germline, CDR1 is SEHNR, CDR2 FQNEAQ (reference sequence). V shed 2 bases, J shed 4 bases, and the junction held 2 bases outside the gene matches. CDR3 length equals 15 residues. The CDR3 sequence is CASSLRTGGYNEQFF. In nucleotides, the CDR3 is TGTGCCAGCAGCTTAAGGACAGGGGGGTACAATGAGCAGTTCTTC.